This TCR beta chain was retrieved from a study of cytomegalovirus exposure and HLA in healthy donors (dated by TCRdb to about 2017). As for the study more broadly: An earlier analysis of several hundred of the donors reported more than 250 Gb of sequence data and some 120 million unique TCR beta sequences from 150 million to 200 million T cells. To predict cytomegalovirus infection status, the study combined high-throughput TCR immunosequencing, statistical association of individual TCRs with disease status, and machine learning. Across approximately 400 genotyped donors of the cohort, an average of approximately 220,000 unique TCR beta nucleotide sequences per donor were sequenced, and about a sixth of those sequences were non-productive. The aim of the study was to test whether cataloging public T cell receptors could identify signatures of past pathogen exposure. An early release that covered about 600 HLA-typed donors contained approximately 300 gigabases of sequencing data and 85 million to 100 million unique TCR sequences. Besides the first cohort of around 670 subjects, a separate validation cohort made up of 120 different subjects was used. The study profiled the T cell repertoires of around 700 subjects by immunosequencing and related them to cytomegalovirus serostatus. Rather than drawing on any new phenotypic data, the later analysis identified candidate immune exposures from TCR beta sequences and the way those sequences occurred across donors. Typing coverage differed by locus: A, B, C, DRB1 and DQB1 were typed in about 629-640 donors, DQA1 in approximately 520, DPA1 in some 570, and DPB1 in approximately 450. Alongside the repertoire data, information on donor age, sex, ethnicity and CMV serostatus was compiled. Of the 350 to 450 genotyped donors, around 81% fell in the genetic ancestry cluster associated with self-reported Caucasian donors. All discovery cohort repertoires had been generated using a single sequencing platform. A later genetic analysis used genome-wide SNP genotypes for about three fifths of the 666 donors, treating that subset as a discovery cohort. About 5 DR-DQ haplotypes were handled as single units for association and clustering, since linkage in the cohort was strong. An earlier analysis of around 580 of the donors used high-throughput TCR beta sequencing to judge whether each TCR beta V gene segment behaved as functional or pseudogenic. Class I and class II HLA loci were covered by the typing at four-digit resolution. To study patterns of TCR occurrence, a later analysis re-analyzed previously published TCR beta repertoires from several hundred donors and added high-resolution HLA genotyping. Findings and caveats that apply to the study as a whole: A later genetic analysis reported fewer N-insertions in productive TCRs among donors in an Asian-associated ancestry cluster than the roughly 650-donor mean. When HLA alleles, especially DR and DQ, strongly co-occurred, attributing TCR associations to individual alleles was difficult. This cohort had only TCR beta chains sequenced, and the lack of alpha or paired-chain data limited which features could be detected. The classifier was reported to diagnose cytomegalovirus status with high specificity and sensitivity in both the original cohort and the validation cohort. It was suggested by the authors that the approach could potentially be generalized to other disease states and immunological phenotypes. A later analysis found that most CMV-associated TCR beta chains appeared HLA-restricted, with HLA associations seemingly driven largely by CMV exposure. In an earlier analysis of around 600 of the donors, most TCR beta V segments appeared in productive rearrangements about 90% or about 30% of the time, broadly matching IMGT annotations. Specific HLA alleles were associated with roughly 16,000 TCR beta sequences at a false discovery rate of 0.05 in a later analysis. Linkage disequilibrium might explain the correlated functional status among segregating V segments, but an unknown experimental factor could not be ruled out. Compared with equally common non-associated chains, HLA-associated TCR beta chains in a later analysis were more clonally expanded and had lower generation probabilities. The sequencing pipeline was judged likely to have produced a cluster of highly shared sequence variants as a technical artifact. In the study, 150 to 200 TCR beta chains were listed as associated with cytomegalovirus. Presence/absence analyses assumed roughly uniform sequencing depth across donors, an assumption that may not hold. An association between a missense DCLRE1C variant and V-gene and J-gene trimming of TCR beta chains was found in a later genetic analysis and replicated in an independent cohort. Because some donors lacked HLA typing at each locus, the association tests relied only on the typed subset. In a later analysis, TCR association rates were found to vary across HLA loci, with the most associated TCRs seen for DRB1 alleles and the fewest for HLA-C alleles. A further reported finding was that TCR beta sequences accurately predicted the HLA-A and HLA-B alleles for most subjects in the first cohort. In vitro tests confirmed that three of the cytomegalovirus-associated TCR beta chains recognize cytomegalovirus antigens. CMV serostatus was the only immune exposure information available for the cohort. Most TCR sequences were seen in very few donors, while some public TCRs were found in many individuals. Seventeen rarely observed V segments, including chromosome 9 orphons, were excluded from the earlier analysis of approximately 600 of the donors because counts were too low. Some IMGT-functional V segments, including TRBV6-2 and TRBV6-3, could not be distinguished by the 87-base-pair reads and were therefore excluded. In a later analysis, several top co-occurrence clusters were reported to appear linked to parvovirus B19, influenza, CMV and Epstein-Barr virus.

A note on this clone: Its cognate antigen has yet to be identified. No per-base quality is available; no much larger clone lies one base away. Different DNA sequences within this sample yield the same CDR3.

Libraries came from the immunoSEQ multiplex PCR assay. For the multiplex PCR, a mixture combining 60 forward primers for TCR Vbeta segments and 13 reverse primers for TCR Jbeta segments was used. The CDR3 region of rearranged TCR beta genes was amplified from genomic DNA by a multiplex PCR assay. On the Illumina HiSeq System, the amplified TCR beta libraries were sequenced as 87-base-pair reads. Per the source publication's procedure: Across the 700 or so repertoires, a later analysis counted 60 million to 90 million unique TCR beta chains, roughly 11 million of which were shared by at least two donors. Raw reads were error-corrected and collapsed into unique sequences by a nearest-neighbor algorithm in which closely related sequences were merged to remove PCR and sequencing errors. To assign V, D and J gene segments, CDR3 sequences were aligned to IMGT reference sequences. For a sequence to be retained, a match of at least six nucleotides was required to both a V gene segment and a J gene segment. Rearrangements were called productive when the CDR3 lacked stop codons and stayed in frame with V and J; all others were non-productive. Following IMGT convention, CDR3 was defined as the stretch from the second conserved V-encoded cysteine up to the conserved J-encoded phenylalanine. The earlier analysis of approximately 590 of the donors excluded any sequence lacking an unambiguous match to a single V gene segment. An earlier analysis of some 500 of the donors classified V segments as functional when productive rearrangements were above 56.7% and as segregating when the standard deviation between donors was above 5%. To diagnose cytomegalovirus status from the catalog of TCR beta chain sequences, a statistical classification framework was built. V and J gene assignment, in a later analysis, came from comparing TCR nucleotide sequences with IMGT/GENE-DB human TR gene sequences. The TCRdist pipeline was used in a later analysis to assign CDR3 sequences and most-parsimonious VDJ recombination scenarios. A later analysis defined each TCR beta chain by its CDR3 amino acid sequence plus V-gene family, and excluded reads lacking a unique V-gene family. In a later analysis, several hundred highly shared, low-generation-probability nucleotide sequences were removed to address suspected cross-contamination and a sequencing artifact. For each public chain, a later analysis derived a clonal expansion index from normalized ranks of inferred template counts within each repertoire. In a later analysis, generation probabilities were computed with a VDJ recombination model fitted to out-of-frame rearrangements, and the resulting probabilities were checked against IGoR. In a later analysis, hypergeometric tests were used to score TCR-TCR, TCR-HLA and TCR-CMV co-occurrence, with a repertoire-size bias correction applied to TCR pairs. False discovery rates were estimated in a later analysis by permuting HLA or CMV assignments 20 times. A later analysis grouped co-occurring TCRs with DBSCAN, adding TCRdist sequence similarity when clustering within HLA-allele-positive subsets. Repertoires with fewer than 30,000 or more than 120,000 public chains, plus five repertoires with anomalous nucleotide sharing, were excluded from co-occurrence clustering. The clones in this table, taken by TCRdb from immuneACCESS, are in-frame only. Not every clone is retained; where verified, under half of the shortfall comes from an unresolved V gene, and the cause of the rest is unknown. V and J calls plus clone size are reproduced from that table; the DNA served to infer D and trimming. The sample table records 90,000 to 120,000 clones; roughly 71% of these occur just once. Of the sample, approximately 11% falls within the top ten clones.

The CDR3 covers 14 residues, taking in both the cysteine and the phenylalanine. Left in the record is the CDR3 DNA by itself, 42 bases read in frame from the first base. Cut back by 9 bases and 1 base, the V and J ends lie 14 bases apart. The germline V gene (reference sequence) yields MNHNY for CDR1 and SVGAGI for CDR2. In total, roughly 710 healthy bone marrow donors made up the cohort. At the time of sampling, every cohort member was nominally healthy, though immune exposures that went unrecorded were likely present. The donor was CMV seropositive and belonged to the group of about 290 seropositive cohort members. A peripheral blood sample was provided by each donor, and peripheral blood mononuclear cells were used for TCR beta sequencing. The Qiagen DNeasy Blood Extraction Kit was used to extract genomic DNA from the blood cell samples.

The clonotype was recovered from a man aged 35 to 55 in good health and CMV-seropositive. Source material: PBMCs. The rearranged segments are TRBV6-6 and TRBJ2-3, with the D segment identity uncertain. The CDR3 region: CASTLGARTDTQYF. Here is the DNA: TGTGCCAGTACCTTAGGAGCCCGCACAGATACGCAGTATTTT.